Below, 26 T cell receptor beta chains from the same sample are listed, as sequenced in a study of CD8+CD57+ T cells in acquired aplastic anemia. TCR beta VDJ and CDR3 profiling used genomic DNA as template. TCRdb reanalysed the reads using MiXCR and keeps one entry per CDR3 protein. The profile shows some 220,000 distinct CDR3 sequences, about a third of them singletons. Sequenced: sorted CD4+, CD8+, or CD8+CD57+ T cells (not recorded which) from PBMCs. All receptors derive from a human donor in good health, serving as a control.

At least ten counts were recorded for this clonotype. The chain uses TRBV12-3 or TRBV12-4 and TRBJ2-7; no definite D call. The CDR3 covers 14 residues. V shed 8 bases and J shed 2 bases, with 16 bases lying between them. The CDR3 DNA is TGTGCCAGCGGTCCGAGCGTGTCCCCCTACGAGCAGTACTTC. It encodes CASGPSVSPYEQYF.

This clonotype has ten or more counts. The gene calls are TRBV2 and TRBJ2-1, with TRBD1 matching over 12 bases. With 9 bases clipped from V and 9 bases from J, the junction kept 9 bases outside the gene matches. The CDR3 sequence is 14 residues long. Per germline, CDR1 SNHLY and CDR2 FYNNEI. CDR3 in amino acids: CASKTGTGGGEQFF. CDR3 sequence (DNA): TGTGCCAGTAAAACCGGGACAGGGGGCGGTGAGCAGTTCTTC.

V is TRBV20-1 and J is TRBJ1-5; 7 bases are a match to TRBD1. The CDR3 has 13 amino acids. Germline V CDR1 and CDR2: DFQATT, SNEGSKA (reference sequence). V trimming: 6 bases; J trimming: 6 bases; junction bases outside the gene matches: 8. This CDR3 reads CSASTGYVQPQHF. The CDR3 nucleotides are TGCAGTGCCTCGACAGGGTATGTTCAGCCCCAGCATTTT.

There are many counts of this clonotype. The chain couples TRBV7-9 to TRBJ1-2; D remains unclear. V lost 5 bases and J lost 7, with 14 bases in between. CDR3 length: 13 residues. The V gene's germline CDR1 is SEHNR and CDR2 FQNEAQ (reference sequence). CDR3 region: CASSPAILGGYTF. CDR3 DNA sequence: TGTGCCAGCAGCCCAGCCATCCTCGGTGGCTACACCTTC.

V gene TRBV6-2 or TRBV6-3 combines with J gene TRBJ2-1; D is uncertain. The V end lost 0 bases, the J end lost 10 bases, and 16 bases lay between the germline ends. This CDR3 has 15 amino acids. CDR1 and CDR2 (germline): MNHEY, SVGEGT. The CDR3: CASSYSSSNIGEQFF. DNA for the CDR3: TGTGCCAGCAGTTACTCGAGCTCTAATATAGGGGAGCAGTTCTTC.

This clonotype was counted at least ten times. This sequence joins TRBV25-1 and TRBJ1-3; D remains ambiguous. The CDR3 is made up of 15 amino acids. Trimming stripped 3 bases from V and 0 bases from J, with 9 bases between. Germline values: CDR1 MGHDK, CDR2 SYGVNS. CDR3 in amino acids: CASSETSSSGNTIYF. The CDR3 nucleotides read TGTGCCAGCAGTGAGACATCGAGCTCTGGAAACACCATATATTTT.

At least ten counts were recorded for this clonotype. The CDR3 DNA reads as TGCAGTGCAGAATTAGGGGCGGGAGATAGTTACAATGAGCAGTTCTTC. Residues: CSAELGAGDSYNEQFF. J is TRBJ2-1 and V is TRBV20-1, with 7 nucleotides matching TRBD2. The CDR3 runs 16 residues. CDR1 DFQATT and CDR2 SNEGSKA come from the germline V gene (reference sequence). The V gene end was trimmed by 6 bases and the J gene end by 4 bases; junction bases not matched to a gene: 15.

The rearrangement uses TRBV5-4 and TRBJ2-1; D unclear. The CDR3 covers 12 residues. Per germline, CDR1 SGHNT and CDR2 YYREEE (reference sequence). V lost 2 bases and J 6 bases, leaving 6 bases between the germline ends. The CDR3 region has the DNA TGTGCCAGCAGCTTCTCTACCAATGAGCAGTTCTTC. It encodes CASSFSTNEQFF.

This clonotype came up a few times. V usage is TRBV5-4 and J usage is TRBJ2-7; 10 nucleotides agree with TRBD2. Germline-derived CDR1 and CDR2 are SGHNT and YYREEE (reference sequence). With V trimmed by 3 bases and J by 2 bases, 8 bases remained unmatched. The CDR3 covers 16 residues. CDR3 protein: CASSSGTSELAYEQYF. The CDR3 region has the DNA TGTGCCAGCAGCTCGGGGACTAGCGAGCTAGCCTACGAGCAGTACTTC. Complete variable domain (other parts from reference TRBV5-4 and TRBJ2-7): ETGVTQSPTHLIKTRGQQVTLRCSSQSGHNTVSWYQQALGQGPQFIFQYYREEENGRGNFPPRFSGLQFPNYSSELNVNALELDDSALYLCASSSGTSELAYEQYFGPGTRLTVT.

This clonotype has more than one count but fewer than ten. This chain connects TRBV7-2 to TRBJ1-1; D possibly corresponds to TRBD1 (5 bases). Germline V gene lookup returns CDR1 SGHTA and CDR2 FQGNSA. The CDR3 contains 13 residues. Trimming pared 3 bases from V and 4 bases from J, leaving 9 bases between. The CDR3 region is CASSLGVSTEAFF. CDR3 nucleotides: TGTGCCAGCAGCTTGGGGGTGAGCACTGAAGCTTTCTTT.

This chain connects TRBV6-5 to TRBJ2-4; no reliable D call. The CDR3 is 16 residues long. The V end lost 4 bases, the J end lost 1 base, and 14 bases lay between the germline ends. Germline V gene lookup returns CDR1 MNHEY and CDR2 SVGAGI. This CDR3 reads CASSLGRFGAKNIQYF. The DNA of the CDR3 is TGTGCCAGCAGTTTGGGCAGGTTCGGCGCCAAAAACATTCAGTACTTC.

This chain uses TRBV20-1 with TRBJ1-1, with 8 bases aligning to TRBD1. The junction had 16 bases not matched to a gene; V was cut back by 6 bases and J by 10 bases. The length of the CDR3 is 14 residues. CDR1 is DFQATT, CDR2 SNEGSKA, per germline (reference sequence). DNA of the CDR3: TGCAGTGCCTCGAACGCGCAGGGGGCGGTCGTAGCTTTCTTT. Protein sequence: CSASNAQGAVVAFF.

The chain links TRBV19 to TRBJ1-1; D is undetermined. This CDR3 spans 12 amino acids. Trimming pared 1 base from V and 8 bases from J, leaving 8 bases between. The germline V gene has CDR1 LNHDA and CDR2 SQIVND (reference sequence). The CDR3 nucleotides read TGTGCCAGTAGTATAGCCCCAGGCGAAGCTTTCTTT. This codes for CASSIAPGEAFF. The complete variable domain, with remaining parts taken from reference TRBV19 and TRBJ1-1, reads DGGITQSPKYLFRKEGQNVTLSCEQNLNHDAMYWYRQDPGQGLRLIYYSQIVNDFQKGDIAEGYSVSREKKESFPLTVTSAQKNPTAFYLCASSIAPGEAFFGQGTRLTVV.

This rearrangement joins TRBV30 to TRBJ2-2; D possibly uses TRBD1 or TRBD2 (5 bases each). The CDR3 contains 16 residues. The V gene's germline CDR1 is GTSNPN and CDR2 SVGIG (reference sequence). The V end was cut by 3 bases, the J end by 0 bases, with 14 bases between. The chain's CDR3 is CAWRNRDRPNTGELFF. CDR3 DNA: TGTGCCTGGAGAAACCGGGACCGACCGAACACCGGGGAGCTGTTTTTT.

V and J are TRBV24-1 and TRBJ2-7; D is perhaps TRBD1 (5 bases). In germline, CDR1 is KGHDR, CDR2 SFDVKD. The CDR3 contains 12 residues. V dropped 9 bases and J dropped 4 bases, with 12 bases sitting between them. This CDR3 is CATRPGCYEQYF. CDR3 nucleotide sequence: TGTGCCACCCGGCCAGGGTGTTACGAGCAGTACTTC.

The chain links TRBV7-9 to TRBJ1-2, with D hard to call. Deletions cut 2 bases from V and 4 bases from J, with 8 bases between. Germline lookup yields CDR1 SEHNR and CDR2 FQNEAQ (reference sequence). The CDR3 sequence is 13 residues long. For the CDR3, the DNA is TGTGCCAGCAGCTTACGGTCCGTCTATGGCTACACCTTC. This encodes CASSLRSVYGYTF. The variable domain in full, with the rest retrieved from reference TRBV7-9 and TRBJ1-2, is DTGVSQNPRHKITKRGQNVTFRCDPISEHNRLYWYRQTLGQGPEFLTYFQNEAQLEKSRLLSDRFSAERPKGSFSTLEIQRTEQGDSAMYLCASSLRSVYGYTFGSGTRLTVV.

The gene calls are TRBV19 and TRBJ1-1; 8 bases match TRBD1. The CDR3 is 14 amino acids. Germline trimming cut 9 bases from V and 1 base from J; bases unmatched to any gene: 7. Germline V gene lookup returns CDR1 LNHDA and CDR2 SQIVND (reference sequence). For the CDR3, the DNA is TGTGCCAGCAAGCAGGGGGCGACGAACACTGAAGCTTTCTTT. It codes for CASKQGATNTEAFF.

In its sample, this clonotype was seen many times. V usage is TRBV7-9 and J usage is TRBJ1-1; D perhaps matches TRBD1 (6 bases). The CDR3 runs to 16 residues. V lost 0 bases to trimming and J lost 4 bases, with 15 bases between them. Looked up from germline, CDR1 is SEHNR and CDR2 is FQNEAQ (reference sequence). The CDR3 spells CASSLARGLAGTEAFF. The CDR3 nucleotides read TGTGCCAGCAGCTTAGCGAGGGGGTTGGCAGGCACTGAAGCTTTCTTT. Together with reference TRBV7-9 and TRBJ1-1, the CDR3 gives the full variable domain: DTGVSQNPRHKITKRGQNVTFRCDPISEHNRLYWYRQTLGQGPEFLTYFQNEAQLEKSRLLSDRFSAERPKGSFSTLEIQRTEQGDSAMYLCASSLARGLAGTEAFFGQGTRLTVV.

The chain links TRBV11-1 to TRBJ2-5; 13 nucleotides align to TRBD2. V was pared by 5 bases and J by 1 base, with 10 bases of the junction left unmatched. Germline CDR1 and CDR2: SGHAT and FQDESV (reference sequence). The CDR3 is made up of 18 amino acids. The CDR3 sequence: CASSVTSGGANPQETQYF. DNA for the CDR3: TGTGCCAGCAGCGTAACTAGCGGGGGGGCCAATCCCCAAGAGACCCAGTACTTC.

This clonotype was recorded many times. This sequence joins TRBV7-2 and TRBJ1-4; no definite D call. CDR3 length equals 14 residues. Germline V lookup: CDR1 SGHTA, CDR2 FQGNSA. The germline V and J ends were trimmed by 5 bases and 1 base, with 8 bases remaining between them. The CDR3: CASSPSITNEKLFF. The DNA for the CDR3 is TGTGCCAGCAGCCCATCAATAACTAATGAAAAACTGTTTTTT. Variable domain in full (rest from reference TRBV7-2 and TRBJ1-4): GAGVSQSPSNKVTEKGKDVELRCDPISGHTALYWYRQSLGQGLEFLIYFQGNSAPDKSGLPSDRFSAERTGGSVSTLTIQRTQQEDSAVYLCASSPSITNEKLFFGSGTQLSVL.

This clonotype showed up many times. The chain carries TRBV15 and TRBJ2-5; no definite D call. Between the trimmed V and J ends, which lost 1 base and 0 bases, there was a span of 21 bases. Looked up from germline, CDR1 is LNHNV and CDR2 is YYDKDF (reference sequence). This CDR3 spans 19 amino acids. The CDR3 spells CATSRVKLSYRHYQETQYF. The CDR3 coding sequence is TGTGCCACCAGCAGAGTGAAGCTGAGCTACAGACACTACCAAGAGACCCAGTACTTC.

Concerning this clonotype itself: A much larger clone is a single base away; this may be a read error. The chain employs TRBV7-2 and TRBJ2-5; D is uncertain. This CDR3 is 14 amino acids long. Trimming removed 4 bases from V and 5 bases from J, with 14 bases in between. Germline CDR1 SGHTA, CDR2 FQGNSA. The CDR3 sequence is CASSSSGPAETQYF. The DNA for the CDR3 is TGTGCCAGCAGCTCATCAGGACCAGCGGAGACCCAGTACTTC.

A few counts support this clonotype. The rearrangement links TRBV5-6 to TRBJ1-1; D remains ambiguous. There are 14 residues in the CDR3. Germline CDR1 and CDR2: SGHDT and YYEEEE. With 8 bases removed from V and 1 base from J, the gap between germline ends came to 15 bases. CDR3 amino acids: CASARDYGNTEAFF. In DNA, the CDR3 is TGTGCCAGTGCGAGGGATTATGGGAACACTGAAGCTTTCTTT. The variable domain in full, completed from reference TRBV5-6 and TRBJ1-1, reads DAGVTQSPTHLIKTRGQQVTLRCSPKSGHDTVSWYQQALGQGPQFIFQYYEEEERQRGNFPDRFSGHQFPNYSSELNVNALLLGDSALYLCASARDYGNTEAFFGQGTRLTVV.

Of note for this clonotype: A read error may be the cause here, since a much bigger clone is one base away. No conserved phenylalanine or tryptophan ends this CDR3, so it is likely a read error. The rearrangement uses TRBV4-2 and TRBJ2-7, with D possibly matching TRBD2 (5 bases). The V gene lost 0 bases and the J gene lost 0 bases, with 18 bases spanning the gap. Germline CDR1 LGHNA, CDR2 YNFKEQ. There are 18 residues in the CDR3. The CDR3 DNA reads TGTGCCAGCAGCCAAGACAGAAGTCGGGGTGTCAACTCCTACGAGCAGTACCTC. This codes for CASSQDRSRGVNSYEQYL.

This clonotype was observed a handful of times. The gene calls are TRBV20-1 and TRBJ1-4, with D possibly matching TRBD1 (5 bases). The CDR3 contains 16 residues. Trimming removed 1 base at V and 1 base at J, with 13 bases between. From germline, CDR1 is DFQATT and CDR2 SNEGSKA (reference sequence). CDR3 sequence: CSARGGSYLTNEKLFF. As DNA, the CDR3 is TGCAGTGCTAGAGGGGGCAGCTACTTAACTAATGAAAAACTGTTTTTT.

This clonotype appeared many times. V usage is TRBV2 and J usage is TRBJ1-2; TRBD1 agrees at 10 bases. This CDR3 is 17 amino acids long. Germline values: CDR1 SNHLY, CDR2 FYNNEI. V was clipped by 6 bases and J by 2 bases; unmatched bases: 12. Here the CDR3 reads CASRGTGADFGNYGYTF. The CDR3 bases are TGTGCCAGCAGGGGGACAGGGGCCGATTTCGGAAACTATGGCTACACCTTC.